The 5 T cell receptor beta chains below all came from one sample that was sequenced in a study of T cells in Graves' hyperthyroidism and ophthalmopathy. Amplified TCR beta CDR3 regions came from RNA transcripts. Using the HTBI primer set, a first-round RT-PCR was run on the TCR CDR3. One entry per CDR3 protein results from TCRdb running MiXCR on the multiplex PCR reads. Of a few hundred thousand distinct CDR3 sequences in the sample, about half were seen once. Sequenced material: peripheral blood or thyroid tissue (not recorded which). These receptors were taken from a woman between 18 and 29 years old with Graves' hyperthyroidism.

V usage is TRBV20-1 and J usage is TRBJ2-7, with 9 bases fitting TRBD2. J was trimmed by 6 bases and V by 3 bases; bases with no gene match: 6. This CDR3 spans 13 amino acids. CDR1 is DFQATT and CDR2 is SNEGSKA in the germline V gene (reference sequence). The CDR3 reads CSASSLAGFEQYF. CDR3 bases: TGCAGTGCTAGTTCCCTAGCGGGATTCGAGCAGTACTTC.

J is TRBJ2-6 and V is TRBV4-1; D is unresolved. CDR1 is MGHRA, CDR2 YSYEKL, per germline. The CDR3 totals 16 residues. V lost 6 bases, J lost 0 bases, and 12 bases lay in between. CDR3 amino acids: CASSQTRISGANVLTF. The CDR3 nucleotides read TGCGCCAGCAGTCAAACCCGGATCTCTGGGGCCAACGTCCTGACTTTC.

The table lists this clonotype with many counts. V is TRBV4-3 and J is TRBJ1-4; D not resolved. The CDR3 consists of 17 residues. Trimming stripped 0 bases from V and 3 bases from J, with 14 bases between. Per germline, CDR1 LGHNA and CDR2 YSLEER. CDR3 DNA sequence: TGCGCCAGCAGCCAAGATTGGACCGACGCGGCTAATGAAAAACTGTTTTTT. It specifies CASSQDWTDAANEKLFF.

This chain uses TRBV20-1 with TRBJ2-2, with 7 positions matching TRBD2. The V gene end was trimmed by 1 base and the J gene end by 7 bases; junction bases not matched to a gene: 9. From germline, CDR1 is DFQATT and CDR2 SNEGSKA (reference sequence). The CDR3 is made up of 15 amino acids. CDR3 nucleotide sequence: TGCAGTGCTAGAGGTTTCGGGGGAGGGGACGGGGAGCTGTTTTTT. As protein: CSARGFGGGDGELFF.

This clonotype was observed many times. The rearrangement links TRBV7-9 to TRBJ1-4; D is uncertain. Per germline, CDR1 SEHNR and CDR2 FQNEAQ (reference sequence). The CDR3 length is 15 residues. Trimming cost V 7 bases and J 6 bases, with 18 bases left between them. This CDR3 reads CASINIGGWYEKLFF. DNA of the CDR3: TGTGCCAGCATCAACATTGGAGGATGGTATGAAAAACTGTTTTTT. Drawing the rest from reference TRBV7-9 and TRBJ1-4, the complete variable domain is DTGVSQNPRHKITKRGQNVTFRCDPISEHNRLYWYRQTLGQGPEFLTYFQNEAQLEKSRLLSDRFSAERPKGSFSTLEIQRTEQGDSAMYLCASINIGGWYEKLFFGSGTQLSVL.